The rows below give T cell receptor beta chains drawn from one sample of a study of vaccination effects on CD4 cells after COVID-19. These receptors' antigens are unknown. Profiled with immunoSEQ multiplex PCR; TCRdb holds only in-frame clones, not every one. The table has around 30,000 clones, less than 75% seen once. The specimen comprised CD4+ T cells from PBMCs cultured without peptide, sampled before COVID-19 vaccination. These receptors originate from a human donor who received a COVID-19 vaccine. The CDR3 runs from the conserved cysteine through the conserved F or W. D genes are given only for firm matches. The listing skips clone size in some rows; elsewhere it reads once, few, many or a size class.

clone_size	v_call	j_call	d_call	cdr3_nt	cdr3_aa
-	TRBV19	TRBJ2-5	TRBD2	TGTGCCAGTACAGCGGGGAATCAAGAGACCCAGTACTTC	CASTAGNQETQYF
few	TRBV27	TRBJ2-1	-	TGTGCCAGCAGTTTAGGGGGGTTCAACAATGAGCAGTTCTTC	CASSLGGFNNEQFF
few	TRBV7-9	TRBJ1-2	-	TGTGCCACTTCAAGGACGTATGGCTACACCTTC	CATSRTYGYTF
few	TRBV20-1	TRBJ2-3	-	TGCAGTGCTAGTACCCAGGCGGGAGATACGCAGTATTTT	CSASTQAGDTQYF
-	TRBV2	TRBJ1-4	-	TGTGCCAGCAGTGAACAGGGTGGGGATGAAAAACTGTTTTTT	CASSEQGGDEKLFF
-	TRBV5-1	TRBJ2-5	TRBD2	TGCGCCAGCAGCTTGGGGACTAGCGGGGGGGCCAGGGAGACCCAGTACTTC	CASSLGTSGGARETQYF
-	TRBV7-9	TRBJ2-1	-	TGTGCCAGCAGCCCGGCCGGGGGTCTGAATGAGCAGTTCTTC	CASSPAGGLNEQFF
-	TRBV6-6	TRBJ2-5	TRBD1	TGTGCCAGCAGTTCGACAGGGGAGAAGACCCAGTACTTC	CASSSTGEKTQYF
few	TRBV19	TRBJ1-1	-	TGTGCCAGTATGGCGGCAGTGCCATCTGAAGCTTTCTTT	CASMAAVPSEAFF
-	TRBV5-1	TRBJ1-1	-	TGCGCCAGCACTTCCATGACGGGGGACGACACTGAAGCTTTCTTT	CASTSMTGDDTEAFF
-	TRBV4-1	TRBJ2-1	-	TGCGCCAGCAGCCAAGATCTTAGTTCTAGTGGCAATGAGCAGTTCTTC	CASSQDLSSSGNEQFF
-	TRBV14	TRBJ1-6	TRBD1	TGTGCCAGCAGCCAAGTCCAAGGACAGGGGTTCACCTATAATTCACCCCTCCACTTT	CASSQVQGQGFTYNSPLHF
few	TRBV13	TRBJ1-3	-	TGTGCCAGCAGCTTAGGCCCAATTTCCCGGACAACCGGCTCTGGAAACACCATATATTTT	CASSLGPISRTTGSGNTIYF
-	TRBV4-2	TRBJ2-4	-	TGTGCCAGCAGCCAAGGGCCAGCCCGGGTGCGTGAACTAGCCAAAAACATTCAGTACTTC	CASSQGPARVRELAKNIQYF
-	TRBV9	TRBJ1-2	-	TGTGCCAGCAGCGTAGGTCTGGAGGGCGTAGCCACCTTC	CASSVGLEGVATF
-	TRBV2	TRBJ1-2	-	TGTGCCAGCAGTGGCGCAGGAAGGATTTCCGGCTACACCTTC	CASSGAGRISGYTF
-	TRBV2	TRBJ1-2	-	TGTGCCAGCAAACAAGGACAGACCTATGGCTACACCTTC	CASKQGQTYGYTF
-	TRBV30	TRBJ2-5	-	TGTGCCTGGAAGGTAGCCGGGAAGACCCAGTACTTC	CAWKVAGKTQYF
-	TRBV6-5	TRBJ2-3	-	TGTGCCACACGAGAGGGGGGCACTTATACGCAGTATTTT	CATREGGTYTQYF
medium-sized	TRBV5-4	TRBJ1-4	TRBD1	TGTGCCAGCAGCTCCACAGGGGATAGCGGAAAACTGTTTTTT	CASSSTGDSGKLFF
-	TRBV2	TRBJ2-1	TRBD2	TGTGCCAGCAGTTACAGCGGGGGGCTTTACAATGAGCAGTTCTTC	CASSYSGGLYNEQFF
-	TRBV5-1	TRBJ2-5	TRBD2	TGCGCCAGCATGGCGAGCTGGACTAGCGGGGTCCAAGAGACCCAGTACTTC	CASMASWTSGVQETQYF
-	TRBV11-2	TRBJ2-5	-	TGTGCCAGCAGCTTAGGGTCGTTGGGGCGTCGGAAAAAAGAGACCCAGTACTTC	CASSLGSLGRRKKETQYF
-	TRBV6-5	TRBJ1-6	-	TGTGCCAGCAGAGCAGAGGTCAGCAATTCACCCCTCCACTTT	CASRAEVSNSPLHF